This is a list of T cell receptor beta chains from one sample in a study of cytomegalovirus exposure and HLA in healthy donors. The repertoire was sequenced with immunoSEQ multiplex PCR; TCRdb's copy has only in-frame clones and lacks some. The sample records fewer than 130,000 clones, 60% to 75% being singletons. Sequenced input: PBMCs. These receptors originate from a middle-aged man in good health and CMV-seropositive. Both conserved end residues are part of each CDR3. A D gene is named only where the DNA matches it firmly. Part of the rows lack a size; the others show once, few, many or a class for expanded clones.

NA,TRBJ2-3,TRBV15,NA,CATSRVSDYLTQYF,TGTGCCACCAGCAGAGTCTCCGACTATTTGACGCAGTATTTT
NA,TRBJ2-7,TRBV7-9,TRBD1,CASSLAQGATYEQYF,TGTGCCAGCAGCTTAGCTCAGGGGGCTACCTACGAGCAGTACTTC
few,TRBJ2-1,TRBV1,NA,CTSSRRVRGTIEQFF,TGCACCAGCAGCCGGAGGGTGAGGGGTACAATCGAGCAGTTCTTC
NA,TRBJ1-2,TRBV5-8,TRBD1,CASSLSPGTGFNYGYTF,TGTGCCAGCAGCTTGAGTCCCGGGACAGGGTTTAACTATGGCTACACCTTC
NA,TRBJ1-3,TRBV4-2,NA,CASSQDDSRNTIYF,TGTGCCAGCAGCCAAGATGACAGCAGAAACACCATATATTTT
NA,TRBJ1-1,TRBV2,NA,CASLLNGGNERHTEAFF,TGTGCCAGTCTTCTTAACGGGGGAAACGAGAGGCACACTGAAGCTTTCTTT
NA,TRBJ2-5,TRBV19,TRBD2,CASSVGTSQETQYF,TGTGCCAGTAGTGTCGGGACTAGCCAAGAGACCCAGTACTTC
few,TRBJ2-2,TRBV6-1,TRBD2,CASSGLAGGNTGELFF,TGTGCCAGCAGTGGACTAGCGGGAGGGAACACCGGGGAGCTGTTTTTT
NA,TRBJ2-1,TRBV11-3,NA,CASSLASSYNEQFF,TGTGCCAGCAGCTTAGCCAGCTCCTACAATGAGCAGTTCTTC
few,TRBJ2-1,TRBV7-3,NA,CASSPRTTYEQFF,TGTGCCAGCAGCCCCCGGACTACATATGAGCAGTTCTTC
NA,TRBJ2-7,TRBV9,TRBD2,CASSVFVGEGEQYF,TGTGCCAGCAGCGTATTTGTAGGGGAGGGCGAGCAGTACTTC
NA,TRBJ1-2,TRBV6-6,NA,CASSSSTGYLIYGYTF,TGTGCCAGCAGTTCCTCGACGGGTTACCTGATCTATGGCTACACCTTC
NA,TRBJ2-5,TRBV23-1,TRBD1,CASSQSKDRLGETQYF,TGCGCCAGCAGTCAATCGAAGGACAGGCTCGGAGAGACCCAGTACTTC
NA,TRBJ1-1,TRBV5-1,TRBD1,CASSLQGTEAFF,TGCGCCAGCAGCTTACAGGGGACTGAAGCTTTCTTT
few,TRBJ1-1,TRBV2,TRBD1,CASRHYTGTGNTEAFF,TGTGCCAGCAGGCATTATACCGGGACAGGGAACACTGAAGCTTTCTTT
few,TRBJ1-2,TRBV30,NA,CAWNLGLFGYTF,TGTGCCTGGAATCTCGGACTTTTTGGCTACACCTTC
NA,TRBJ1-5,TRBV28,NA,CASSPRGATSQQPQHF,TGTGCCAGCAGTCCCCGCGGGGCCACATCCCAGCAGCCCCAGCATTTT
NA,TRBJ2-3,TRBV27,NA,CASSLRVATDTQYF,TGTGCCAGCAGTTTGAGGGTAGCGACAGATACGCAGTATTTT
NA,TRBJ2-1,TRBV18,NA,CASSPLGGTGKYNEQFF,TGTGCCAGCTCACCACTCGGGGGGACAGGCAAATACAATGAGCAGTTCTTC
NA,TRBJ1-2,TRBV2,TRBD1,CASRGQVINYGYTF,TGTGCCAGCAGGGGACAGGTTATTAACTATGGCTACACCTTC
NA,TRBJ2-1,TRBV19,NA,CASSIAAGYNEQFF,TGTGCCAGTAGTATAGCGGCGGGTTACAATGAGCAGTTCTTC
NA,TRBJ1-3,TRBV30,NA,CASNGQPGNTIYF,TGTGCCTCGAACGGACAGCCTGGAAACACCATATATTTT
NA,TRBJ2-6,TRBV27,NA,CASKAGSSGANVLTF,TGTGCCAGCAAGGCAGGAAGCTCTGGGGCCAACGTCCTGACTTTC
NA,TRBJ2-5,TRBV10-3,TRBD1,CAISEGGTGGAETQYF,TGTGCCATCAGTGAGGGCGGGACAGGGGGCGCAGAGACCCAGTACTTC
NA,TRBJ2-7,TRBV6-6,NA,CASSTPGYLYEQYF,TGTGCCAGCAGTACCCCGGGATACCTCTACGAGCAGTACTTC
NA,TRBJ2-1,TRBV5-1,TRBD1,CASSSSQTGGTEQFF,TGCGCCAGCAGCTCGAGTCAGACAGGGGGGACTGAGCAGTTCTTC
NA,TRBJ1-5,TRBV4-1,TRBD1,CASSQGQGAGVGNQPQHF,TGCGCCAGCAGCCAAGGACAGGGGGCTGGGGTTGGCAATCAGCCCCAGCATTTT
NA,TRBJ1-2,TRBV18,NA,CASSPSTVNYGYTF,TGTGCCAGCTCACCTTCGACAGTTAACTATGGCTACACCTTC
NA,TRBJ1-1,TRBV4-1,NA,CASRKQTNTEAFF,TGCGCCAGCAGGAAACAGACGAACACTGAAGCTTTCTTT
once,TRBJ1-5,TRBV7-2,NA,CASSATVNQPQHF,TGTGCCAGCAGCGCGACAGTTAATCAGCCCCAGCATTTT
once,TRBJ1-4,TRBV6-5,NA,CASRQGRLSEKLFF,TGTGCCAGCAGACAGGGTAGACTTTCCGAAAAACTGTTTTTT
NA,TRBJ2-5,TRBV6-1,TRBD1,CASREGTGGMETQYF,TGTGCCAGCAGGGAGGGGACAGGGGGTATGGAGACCCAGTACTTC
once,TRBJ1-3,TRBV6-5,NA,CATSTGSGNTIYF,TGTGCCACTTCGACAGGCTCTGGAAACACCATATATTTT
few,TRBJ2-3,TRBV28,NA,CASSPASNERGGTDTQYF,TGTGCCAGCAGCCCTGCCTCAAATGAAAGGGGCGGCACAGATACGCAGTATTTT
once,TRBJ2-7,TRBV11-3,TRBD2,CASSLGSGSGYEQYF,TGTGCCAGCAGCTTAGGGAGCGGGAGCGGCTACGAGCAGTACTTC
NA,TRBJ2-3,TRBV18,TRBD1,CASSPQGQASTDTQYF,TGTGCCAGCTCACCGCAGGGACAGGCTAGCACAGATACGCAGTATTTT
few,TRBJ1-1,TRBV18,NA,CASSPGRGAEAFF,TGTGCCAGCTCACCTGGCCGGGGGGCTGAAGCTTTCTTT
NA,TRBJ1-5,TRBV4-2,TRBD1,CASSQFGTGASLYSNQPQHF,TGTGCCAGCAGCCAGTTCGGGACAGGGGCGTCCTTGTATAGCAATCAGCCCCAGCATTTT
once,TRBJ2-3,TRBV25-1,TRBD2,CASGGEGGLAVTDTQYF,TGTGCCAGCGGGGGGGAGGGCGGACTAGCGGTCACAGATACGCAGTATTTT
NA,TRBJ2-3,TRBV7-2,NA,CASTLFGTDTQYF,TGTGCCAGCACCCTTTTCGGGACAGATACGCAGTATTTT
NA,TRBJ2-5,TRBV10-1,NA,CASSEGQQETQYF,TGCGCCAGCAGTGAGGGCCAGCAAGAGACCCAGTACTTC
NA,TRBJ2-1,TRBV7-7,TRBD2,CASSLGLEGNEQFF,TGTGCCAGCAGCCTCGGACTAGAGGGCAATGAGCAGTTCTTC
NA,TRBJ2-1,TRBV9,TRBD1,CASSEGQGVYNEQFF,TGTGCCAGCAGCGAGGGACAGGGGGTCTACAATGAGCAGTTCTTC
NA,TRBJ1-2,TRBV5-8,NA,CASNRGNPSYGYTF,TGTGCCAGCAATCGGGGAAACCCTTCCTATGGCTACACCTTC
NA,TRBJ2-7,TRBV29-1,TRBD1,CSVTGDLYEQYF,TGCAGCGTGACAGGGGATTTGTACGAGCAGTACTTC
NA,TRBJ2-3,TRBV5-1,TRBD2,CASSPGLANTDTQYF,TGCGCCAGCAGCCCGGGACTAGCGAACACAGATACGCAGTATTTT
NA,TRBJ2-5,TRBV18,TRBD1,CASSPRGQGAETQYF,TGTGCCAGCTCACCACGGGGACAGGGGGCAGAGACCCAGTACTTC
NA,TRBJ2-1,TRBV7-9,TRBD2,CASSVELAGVLYNEQFF,TGTGCCAGCAGCGTAGAACTAGCGGGAGTCCTCTACAATGAGCAGTTCTTC
NA,TRBJ2-2,TRBV9,NA,CASSVRGNTGELFF,TGTGCCAGCAGCGTAAGAGGGAACACCGGGGAGCTGTTTTTT
NA,TRBJ1-5,TRBV19,NA,CASTTVREGNQPQHF,TGTGCCAGTACCACGGTGAGGGAAGGAAATCAGCCCCAGCATTTT
NA,TRBJ1-4,TRBV9,NA,CASSVGVSGSQTFNEKLFF,TGTGCCAGCAGCGTAGGTGTCTCAGGGTCCCAAACCTTTAATGAAAAACTGTTTTTT
NA,TRBJ1-2,TRBV27,NA,CASSLSWQYGYTF,TGTGCCAGCAGTTTATCGTGGCAGTATGGCTACACCTTC
NA,TRBJ1-2,TRBV29-1,NA,CSVPGGYGYTF,TGCAGCGTTCCTGGCGGTTATGGCTACACCTTC
NA,TRBJ2-3,TRBV6-6,TRBD1,CASSNGQGLAQYF,TGTGCCAGCAGTAACGGACAGGGGCTTGCGCAGTATTTT
NA,TRBJ2-5,TRBV28,TRBD1,CASSTPGQGLQETQYF,TGTGCCAGCAGTACCCCCGGACAGGGGCTCCAAGAGACCCAGTACTTC